Listed below are T cell receptor beta chains from one sample, sequenced in a study of T cells in Graves' hyperthyroidism and ophthalmopathy. TCRdb used MiXCR to reprocess the multiplex PCR reads, holding one entry per CDR3 protein. Of roughly 570,000 distinct CDR3 sequences listed, approximately 15% are singletons. Input material: blood. Source of these receptors: a woman in her 30s with Graves' hyperthyroidism. The CDR3 runs from the conserved cysteine through the conserved F or W. The D gene is left open where the match is weak. Only some rows state a clone size, as once, few, many or a class for expanded clones.

D gene	J gene	clone size	V gene	CDR3 protein	CDR3 DNA
NA	TRBJ1-5	many	TRBV6-1	CASSAPPGTLQHF	TGTGCCAGCAGTGCTCCACCGGGAACCCTTCAGCATTTT
NA	TRBJ2-3	many	TRBV6-2/TRBV6-3	CASSTRRTYRNTDTQYF	TGTGCCAGCAGTACCCGCCGGACATACCGAAACACAGATACGCAGTATTTT
NA	TRBJ1-2	many	TRBV3-1	CASSHEDKYYGYTF	TGTGCCAGCAGCCATGAGGACAAATACTATGGCTACACCTTC
TRBD1	TRBJ2-6	NA	TRBV19	CASSETKGAVSGANVLTF	TGTGCCAGTAGCGAAACGAAGGGGGCCGTCTCTGGGGCCAACGTCCTGACTTTC
NA	TRBJ1-1	few	TRBV11-2	CASTFSGTTEAFF	TGTGCCAGCACCTTCTCCGGAACCACTGAAGCTTTCTTT
NA	TRBJ2-5	many	TRBV7-9	CASSLVVIQETQYF	TGTGCCAGCAGCTTAGTGGTCATCCAAGAGACCCAGTACTTC
NA	TRBJ1-6	NA	TRBV27	CASAGLNNSPLHF	TGTGCCAGCGCAGGGCTAAATAATTCACCCCTCCACTTT
NA	TRBJ2-4	NA	TRBV6-2/TRBV6-3	CASEESRYENIQYF	TGTGCCAGCGAAGAATCTCGGTATGAGAACATTCAGTACTTC
TRBD1	TRBJ2-7	few	TRBV29-1	CSVEVFDRGAYEQYF	TGCAGCGTTGAAGTGTTCGACAGGGGAGCCTACGAGCAGTACTTC
TRBD1	TRBJ2-1	few	TRBV19	CASRYRDRGKNEQFF	TGTGCCAGTAGATACCGGGACAGGGGGAAAAATGAGCAGTTCTTC
NA	TRBJ1-1	many	TRBV2	CASSEAWGAFF	TGTGCCAGCAGTGAGGCGTGGGGAGCTTTCTTT
TRBD2	TRBJ2-3	few	TRBV7-6	CASSLGPGRAGTDTQYF	TGTGCCAGCAGCTTAGGGCCCGGGAGGGCTGGCACAGATACGCAGTATTTT
NA	TRBJ1-1	many	TRBV6-1	CASSDPTGTTTEAFF	TGTGCCAGCAGTGACCCTACCGGGACAACAACTGAAGCTTTCTTT
TRBD2	TRBJ2-2	NA	TRBV30	CAWSIGLAGGAFLDTGELFF	TGTGCCTGGAGTATCGGTCTAGCGGGAGGCGCGTTTCTTGACACCGGGGAGCTGTTTTTT
NA	TRBJ2-3	few	TRBV4-1	CASSQVPGQAATDTQYF	TGCGCCAGCAGCCAAGTTCCGGGACAAGCTGCCACAGATACGCAGTATTTT
NA	TRBJ2-7	many	TRBV11-2	CASSRFRLPGEQYF	TGTGCCAGCAGCCGATTTCGCCTCCCGGGGGAGCAGTACTTC
NA	TRBJ2-2	few	TRBV30	CAWTNLDNTGELFF	TGTGCCTGGACAAATCTAGATAACACCGGGGAGCTGTTTTTT
NA	TRBJ1-1	few	TRBV5-1	CASYLTLGTEAFF	TGCGCCAGCTACCTTACCTTGGGCACTGAAGCTTTCTTT
TRBD1	TRBJ2-7	many	TRBV4-3	CASSQAGTGSHEQYF	TGCGCCAGCAGCCAAGCCGGGACAGGCTCCCACGAGCAGTACTTC
TRBD2	TRBJ2-7	many	TRBV2	CASSGTSGRENEQYF	TGTGCCAGCAGTGGGACTAGCGGGAGGGAAAACGAGCAGTACTTC
TRBD1	TRBJ1-1	many	TRBV27	CASSLGDRAFF	TGTGCCAGCAGTTTAGGGGACAGGGCTTTCTTT
TRBD1	TRBJ2-4	many	TRBV20-1	CSARDRQGENIQYF	TGCAGTGCTAGAGATCGACAGGGTGAAAACATTCAGTACTTC
NA	TRBJ2-1	many	TRBV2	CASSFGSSLNEQFF	TGTGCCAGCAGTTTTGGGTCTAGTTTAAATGAGCAGTTCTTC
TRBD1	TRBJ1-6	many	TRBV7-2	CASSREGASPLHF	TGTGCCAGCAGCCGAGAGGGGGCTTCACCCCTCCACTTT
TRBD2	TRBJ2-7	many	TRBV2	CASSERLADNYEQYF	TGTGCCAGCAGTGAACGACTAGCGGATAATTACGAGCAGTACTTC
TRBD2	TRBJ2-1	many	TRBV24-1	CATSDGTSGSYEQFF	TGTGCCACCAGTGATGGGACTAGCGGGAGCTATGAGCAGTTCTTC
NA	TRBJ2-7	NA	TRBV20-1	CSASSRTSYEQYF	TGCAGTGCTAGCAGCCGGACATCCTACGAGCAGTACTTC
NA	TRBJ1-1	many	TRBV28	CASSLTLGNTEAFF	TGTGCCAGCAGCCTAACTCTGGGAAACACTGAAGCTTTCTTT
TRBD2	TRBJ2-5	many	TRBV28	CASSPIAGGLGETQYF	TGTGCCAGCAGTCCCATAGCGGGAGGGTTGGGAGAGACCCAGTACTTC
TRBD1	TRBJ1-4	NA	TRBV30	CAWSRGTDLWEKLFF	TGTGCCTGGAGCAGGGGGACGGACCTTTGGGAAAAACTGTTTTTT
NA	TRBJ2-3	many	TRBV5-5	CASSGGLYGTDTQYF	TGTGCCAGCAGCGGGGGACTCTATGGTACAGATACGCAGTATTTT
NA	TRBJ2-4	few	TRBV20-1	CSAIAVGDIQYF	TGCAGTGCTATAGCAGTTGGGGACATTCAGTACTTC
TRBD1	TRBJ1-4	many	TRBV29-1	CSVVQGGEKLFF	TGCAGCGTTGTACAGGGGGGAGAAAAACTGTTTTTT
NA	TRBJ2-3	many	TRBV7-6	CASSPSARGTDTQYF	TGTGCCAGCAGCCCCAGCGCCCGGGGCACAGATACGCAGTATTTT
NA	TRBJ1-2	few	TRBV6-1	CASSRGTAGGYTF	TGTGCCAGCAGTCGGGGGACGGCCGGTGGCTACACCTTC
NA	TRBJ1-2	many	TRBV12-3/TRBV12-4	CANKGYNGYTF	TGTGCCAACAAGGGATATAATGGCTACACCTTC
NA	TRBJ1-4	few	TRBV5-1	CASSALGNEKLFF	TGCGCCAGCAGCGCATTGGGTAATGAAAAACTGTTTTTT
TRBD2	TRBJ2-1	many	TRBV7-2	CASSLGGLAGGNEQFF	TGTGCCAGCAGCTTAGGGGGACTAGCGGGAGGGAATGAGCAGTTCTTC
NA	TRBJ1-4	NA	TRBV7-9	CASSQSTPTNEKLFF	TGTGCCAGCAGCCAATCGACACCAACTAATGAAAAACTGTTTTTT
NA	TRBJ2-7	many	TRBV10-3	CAIGGTYEQYF	TGTGCCATCGGGGGTACCTACGAGCAGTACTTC
NA	TRBJ2-1	NA	TRBV9	CASSVAVSSYDEQFF	TGTGCCAGCAGCGTAGCAGTCAGCTCCTACGATGAGCAGTTCTTC
TRBD2	TRBJ2-5	many	TRBV6-2/TRBV6-3	CASSYDLSGSWRETQYF	TGTGCCAGCAGTTACGATCTTAGCGGGAGTTGGAGGGAGACCCAGTACTTC
TRBD2	TRBJ2-7	once	TRBV27	CASSTSGYFYEQYF	TGTGCCAGCAGTACTAGCGGCTATTTCTACGAGCAGTACTTC
TRBD2	TRBJ2-1	many	TRBV27	CASSPPSGSIYNEQFF	TGTGCCAGCAGCCCCCCGAGCGGGAGTATCTACAATGAGCAGTTCTTC
TRBD2	TRBJ2-1	many	TRBV7-2	CASSSSGRAFFNEQFF	TGTGCCAGCAGCTCTAGCGGGAGGGCCTTCTTCAATGAGCAGTTCTTC
NA	TRBJ2-7	many	TRBV20-1	CSARDVGGALSEQYF	TGCAGTGCTAGAGATGTCGGGGGCGCACTGTCCGAGCAGTACTTC
TRBD1	TRBJ2-7	NA	TRBV4-2	CASSQTSGTGSRDEQYF	TGTGCCAGCAGCCAGACTTCCGGGACAGGGAGCCGGGACGAGCAGTACTTC
NA	TRBJ2-2	many	TRBV11-2	CASSSSGELFF	TGTGCCAGCAGCTCCTCCGGGGAGCTGTTTTTT
NA	TRBJ2-5	NA	TRBV3-1	CASTFDRTEGETQYF	TGTGCCAGCACCTTTGACAGGACAGAGGGGGAGACCCAGTACTTC